The 27 T cell receptor beta chains presented below share a single source sample, sequenced in a study of STAT5B mutations in CD4+ large granular lymphocyte leukemia. Data came from immunoSEQ multiplex PCR; TCRdb stores just in-frame clones and leaves some out. Among around 30,000 clones listed, 65% to 75% were seen once. The sequenced sample consisted of CD4+ T cells from blood buffy coats. Receptors were obtained from a human donor in good health.

This chain links TRBV12-5 with TRBJ2-3; 12 nucleotides agree with TRBD2. Losses at the gene ends were 0 bases for V and 4 bases for J; bases not matched to a gene: 23. Looked up from germline, CDR1 is LGHNT and CDR2 is FRNRAP. There are 23 residues in the CDR3. This CDR3 is CASGLVHNLGLAGGPRWPDTQYF. CDR3 in DNA: TGTGCTAGTGGTTTGGTACATAATTTGGGGCTAGCGGGGGGGCCTAGGTGGCCAGATACGCAGTATTTT.

The V call is TRBV18, the J call TRBJ1-1; 7 positions agree with TRBD1. CDR3 size: 16 residues. From germline, CDR1 is KGHSH and CDR2 LQKENI. V dropped 3 bases and J dropped 3; count of bases not matched to a gene: 10. The CDR3 bases are TGTGCCAGCTCACCCTCTACAGGGGAGGCGGACACTGAAGCTTTCTTT. Protein sequence: CASSPSTGEADTEAFF.

There are a few counts of this clone. The rearrangement links TRBV28 to TRBJ2-5; D is uncertain. This CDR3 comprises 11 residues. Germline CDR1 reads MDHEN; CDR2 reads SYDVKM. The ends were cut back, 6 bases at V and 2 bases at J, with 4 bases in the middle. Here the CDR3 DNA reads TGTGCCAGCAGCAAACAAGAGACCCAGTACTTC. Its protein product is CASSKQETQYF.

This clone came up a few times. The V and J genes are TRBV28 and TRBJ1-1; TRBD1 aligns across 7 bases. The CDR3 contains 14 residues. Germline lookup yields CDR1 MDHEN and CDR2 SYDVKM. J gave up 2 bases and V 6 bases, and 6 bases lay outside the gene matches. The CDR3 bases are TGTGCCAGCAGGAGGGACAGCCGTAACACTGAAGCTTTCTTT. Translation: CASRRDSRNTEAFF.

The chain joins TRBV7-9 to TRBJ2-7; TRBD2 matches 8 bases. Trimming removed 1 base from V and 2 bases from J; junction bases left unmatched: 4. Germline values: CDR1 SEHNR, CDR2 FQNEAQ (reference sequence). The CDR3 length is 15 residues. CDR3 residues: CASSLGSGRAYEQYF. The CDR3 nucleotides are TGTGCCAGCAGCTTAGGATCCGGGAGGGCCTACGAGCAGTACTTC.

In its sample, this clone was seen a few times. This sequence joins TRBV29-1 and TRBJ1-5; 8 bases align to TRBD1. The germline V gene has CDR1 SQVTM and CDR2 ANQGSEA. The CDR3 has 12 residues. V lost 4 bases, J lost 9 bases, and 5 bases stayed unmatched. Here the CDR3 reads CSVGTGRGPQHF. CDR3 nucleotides: TGCAGCGTTGGGACAGGGCGGGGGCCCCAGCATTTT. Supplemented by reference TRBV29-1 and TRBJ1-5, the full variable domain reads SAVISQKPSRDICQRGTSLTIQCQVDSQVTMMFWYRQQPGQSLTLIATANQGSEATYESGFVIDKFPISRPNLTFSTLTVSNMSPEDSSIYLCSVGTGRGPQHFGDGTRLSIL.

This clone occurred a few times. The chain has TRBV11-3 and TRBJ1-1, with 11 bases that match TRBD1. The germline V gene has CDR1 SGHNT and CDR2 YENEEA. The CDR3 totals 17 residues. V lost 5 bases, J lost 4 bases, and 12 bases stayed unmatched. CDR3 region: CASSTWTGGSRGTEAFF. In DNA, the CDR3 is TGTGCCAGCAGCACCTGGACAGGGGGCAGCCGGGGCACTGAAGCTTTCTTT.

V is TRBV11-2 and J is TRBJ1-2; 7 nucleotides align to TRBD1. CDR1 and CDR2 (germline): SGHAT, FQNNGV. The CDR3 is 15 amino acids. J lost 8 bases, V lost 0 bases, and 9 bases had no gene match. This chain's CDR3 is CASSLDNSGGRGYTF. The CDR3 nucleotides are TGTGCCAGCAGCTTAGATAACTCAGGGGGAAGAGGCTACACCTTC.

CDR3 loop: CASSVPGTGEQTQYF. The CDR3 nucleotides read TGTGCCAGTAGTGTTCCGGGTACCGGGGAACAGACCCAGTACTTC. The chain couples TRBV19 to TRBJ2-5, with a possible D match to TRBD2 (5 bases). This CDR3 has 15 residues. Germline values: CDR1 LNHDA, CDR2 SQIVND (reference sequence). Trimming left V 5 bases short and J 6 bases short, with 19 bases between. Full variable domain (missing parts from reference TRBV19 and TRBJ2-5): DGGITQSPKYLFRKEGQNVTLSCEQNLNHDAMYWYRQDPGQGLRLIYYSQIVNDFQKGDIAEGYSVSREKKESFPLTVTSAQKNPTAFYLCASSVPGTGEQTQYFGPGTRLLVL.

The V gene is TRBV6-1, the J gene TRBJ2-2; no clear D. Germline V lookup: CDR1 MNHNS, CDR2 SASEGT. This CDR3 comprises 13 residues. With 4 bases removed from V and 4 bases from J, the gap between germline ends came to 7 bases. The CDR3 DNA follows: TGTGCCAGCAGTGTAGGAACCACCGGGGAGCTGTTTTTT. The encoded protein is CASSVGTTGELFF.

There are a few counts of this clone. The chain has TRBV7-9 and TRBJ2-5, with TRBD1 matching 9 bases. Germline V lookup: CDR1 SEHNR, CDR2 FQNEAQ (reference sequence). After removal of 5 bases from V and 5 bases from J, the junction contained 9 bases not matched to a gene. The CDR3 is made up of 15 amino acids. The CDR3 sequence is CASSPRDRVIETQYF. CDR3 in DNA: TGTGCCAGCAGCCCCCGGGACAGGGTGATCGAGACCCAGTACTTC.

The gene calls are TRBV5-4 and TRBJ2-1; D not resolved. This CDR3 is 12 amino acids long. Trimming cost V 0 bases and J 6 bases, with 4 bases left between them. CDR1 is SGHNT and CDR2 is YYREEE in the germline V gene (reference sequence). The CDR3 sequence is CASSLGSNEQFF. The CDR3 DNA follows: TGTGCCAGCAGCTTGGGGAGCAATGAGCAGTTCTTC.

The gene calls are TRBV2 and TRBJ2-7; D is ambiguous. V shed 4 bases and J shed 5 bases, with 12 bases lying between them. The CDR3 has 13 residues. CDR1 is SNHLY, CDR2 FYNNEI, per germline. CDR3 in DNA: TGTGCCAGCAGTGCGGAACTAAGTCACGAGCAGTACGTC. This translates into CASSAELSHEQYV.

The chain couples TRBV5-1 to TRBJ2-1; perhaps TRBD1 as D (5 bases). The CDR3 is 14 amino acids. CDR1 and CDR2 from the germline V gene are SGHRS and YFSETQ. V shed 0 bases and J shed 5 bases, with 9 bases lying between them. For the CDR3, the DNA is TGCGCCAGCAGCTTGGTGGCAGGGAACAATGAGCAGTTCTTC. Translating it yields CASSLVAGNNEQFF.

V is TRBV19 and J is TRBJ2-1; 7 positions match TRBD1. This CDR3 has 14 residues. Germline V gives CDR1 LNHDA, CDR2 SQIVND (reference sequence). V gave up 4 bases and J gave up 5 bases; unmatched junction bases: 5. DNA for the CDR3: TGTGCCAGTAGTAGGGGACAGCCAAACAATGAGCAGTTCTTC. Protein sequence: CASSRGQPNNEQFF.

This clone has a handful of counts. The rearrangement uses TRBV28 and TRBJ2-7; D is perhaps TRBD1 or TRBD2 (5 bases each). With 6 bases removed from V and 2 bases from J, the gap between germline ends came to 11 bases. Germline loops: CDR1 MDHEN, CDR2 SYDVKM. The CDR3 has 13 amino acids. The CDR3 nucleotides are TGTGCCAGCAGCCTCAGGGACCCCTACGAGCAGTACGTC. This sequence encodes CASSLRDPYEQYV.

This clone was found a few times. J is TRBJ1-3 and V is TRBV7-2; 7 nucleotides match TRBD1. CDR3 length: 16 residues. The germline gives CDR1 SGHTA, CDR2 FQGNSA. Trimming at V came to 2 bases and at J to 1 base, leaving 5 bases not matched to a gene. This chain's CDR3 is CASSLKGQSSGNTIYF. CDR3 DNA sequence: TGTGCCAGCAGCTTAAAGGGACAGAGTTCTGGAAACACCATATATTTT.

This clone turned up a few times. V and J are TRBV28 and TRBJ1-1; D remains unclear. The V gene's germline CDR1 is MDHEN and CDR2 SYDVKM. The CDR3 is 14 amino acids. Trimming removed 7 bases at V and 4 bases at J, with 16 bases between. DNA for the CDR3: TGTGCCAGCATTGTGAGGCTCGGGATCACTGAAGCTTTCTTT. Its translation is CASIVRLGITEAFF.

In DNA form, the CDR3 reads TGTGCCAGCAGTTCAAAACAGGGGACGGGTGAGCAGTTCTTC. Its translation is CASSSKQGTGEQFF. The chain carries TRBV7-7 and TRBJ2-1; 7 bases are shared with TRBD1. The V and J ends lost 6 bases and 9 bases, in that order; junction bases with no gene match: 11. This CDR3 spans 14 amino acids. Germline CDR1 SSHAT, CDR2 FNYEAQ (reference sequence).

The chain has TRBV6-1 and TRBJ2-7; 8 nucleotides match TRBD1. CDR1 is MNHNS, CDR2 SASEGT, per germline. Trimming removed 6 bases from V and 3 bases from J; junction bases left unmatched: 7. CDR3 length: 14 residues. The CDR3: CASRAGTGSYEQYF. The CDR3 bases are TGTGCCAGCAGGGCCGGGACAGGAAGCTACGAGCAGTACTTC.

The CDR3 region is CASSLEGQGIQETQYF. Here the CDR3 DNA reads TGCGCCAGCAGCTTGGAGGGACAGGGGATCCAAGAGACCCAGTACTTC. The V call is TRBV5-1, the J call TRBJ2-5; 10 bases line up with TRBD1. There are 16 residues in the CDR3. V lost 0 bases, J lost 1 base, and 3 bases stayed unmatched. Germline CDR1 reads SGHRS; CDR2 reads YFSETQ.

V gene TRBV7-2 combines with J gene TRBJ1-5; 9 nucleotides match TRBD1. This CDR3 comprises 15 residues. The germline V gene encodes CDR1 SGHTA and CDR2 FQGNSA. Trimming cost V 5 bases and J 5 bases; bases outside gene matches: 7. CDR3 region: CASSAAGTGYQPQHF. In DNA, the CDR3 is TGTGCCAGCAGCGCCGCCGGGACAGGGTATCAGCCCCAGCATTTT.

The V gene is TRBV7-2, the J gene TRBJ2-3, with no clear D. V lost 0 bases to trimming and J lost 4 bases, with 11 bases between them. The germline CDR1 and CDR2 sequences are SGHTA and FQGNSA. There are 15 residues in the CDR3. The CDR3 sequence is CASSLAGSAADTQYF. CDR3 nucleotide sequence: TGTGCCAGCAGCTTAGCGGGGTCCGCGGCAGATACGCAGTATTTT.

The V gene is TRBV10-3, the J gene TRBJ2-1; 15 bases are shared with TRBD2. Germline-derived CDR1 and CDR2 are ENHRY and SYGVKD. The CDR3 has 14 residues. Unmatched junction bases numbered 4, after V lost 6 bases and J lost 10 bases. The CDR3 is CAIRGLAGGEEQFF. Written as DNA, the CDR3 is TGTGCCATCAGGGGACTAGCGGGGGGAGAGGAGCAGTTCTTC.

The sample holds one count of this clone. The chain joins TRBV18 to TRBJ1-2; 8 nucleotides match TRBD1. J gave up 4 bases and V 2 bases, and 12 bases lay outside the gene matches. The CDR3 is 17 amino acids. CDR1 KGHSH and CDR2 LQKENI come from the germline V gene. In nucleotides, the CDR3 is TGTGCCAGCTCACCAACGGGACAGGCGGCGTCTGGCTATGGCTACACCTTC. It specifies CASSPTGQAASGYGYTF.

The chain is built from TRBV6-5 and TRBJ1-2; TRBD1 matches at 9 bases. V dropped 6 bases and J dropped 3; count of bases not matched to a gene: 8. The CDR3 extends over 15 amino acids. Germline CDR1 reads MNHEY; CDR2 reads SVGAGI. The DNA of the CDR3 is TGTGCCAGCAGAACGCGGACAGGGGACGACTATGGCTACACCTTC. Protein product: CASRTRTGDDYGYTF.

The V gene is TRBV6-6, the J gene TRBJ1-1; D perhaps matches TRBD1 (5 bases). Per the germline V gene, CDR1 is MNHNY and CDR2 is SVGAGI (reference sequence). Deletions cut 8 bases from V and 1 base from J, with 17 bases between. This CDR3 region has 15 residues. DNA of the CDR3: TGTGCCAGCGGGGGAGGTGACCAAACGAACACTGAAGCTTTCTTT. Its protein is CASGGGDQTNTEAFF.